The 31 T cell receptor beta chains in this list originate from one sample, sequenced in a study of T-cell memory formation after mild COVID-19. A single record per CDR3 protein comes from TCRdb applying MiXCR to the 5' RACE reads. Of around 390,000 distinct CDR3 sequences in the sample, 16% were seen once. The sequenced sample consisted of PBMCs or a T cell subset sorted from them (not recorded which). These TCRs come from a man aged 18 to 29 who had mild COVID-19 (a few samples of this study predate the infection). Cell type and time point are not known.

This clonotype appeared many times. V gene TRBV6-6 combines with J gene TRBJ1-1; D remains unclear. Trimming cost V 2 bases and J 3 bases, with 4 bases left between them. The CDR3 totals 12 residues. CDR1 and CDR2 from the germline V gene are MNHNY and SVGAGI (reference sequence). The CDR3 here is CASSYGDTEAFF. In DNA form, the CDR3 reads TGTGCCAGCAGTTACGGGGACACTGAAGCTTTCTTT.

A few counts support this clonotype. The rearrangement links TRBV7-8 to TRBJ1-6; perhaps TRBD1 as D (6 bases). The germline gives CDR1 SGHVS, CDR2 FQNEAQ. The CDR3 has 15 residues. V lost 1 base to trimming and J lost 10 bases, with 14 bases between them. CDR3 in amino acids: CASSLDQGRGSPLHF. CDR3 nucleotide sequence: TGTGCCAGCAGCTTAGATCAGGGGCGTGGGTCACCCCTCCACTTT.

The CDR3 sequence is CASRHGNEQFF. CDR3 coding DNA: TGTGCCAGCAGGCATGGGAATGAGCAGTTCTTC. The chain has TRBV5-5 and TRBJ2-1; D call uncertain. The V gene's germline CDR1 is SGHKS and CDR2 YYEKEE (reference sequence). The CDR3 loop spans 11 amino acids. V shed 5 bases and J shed 7 bases, with 7 bases lying between them.

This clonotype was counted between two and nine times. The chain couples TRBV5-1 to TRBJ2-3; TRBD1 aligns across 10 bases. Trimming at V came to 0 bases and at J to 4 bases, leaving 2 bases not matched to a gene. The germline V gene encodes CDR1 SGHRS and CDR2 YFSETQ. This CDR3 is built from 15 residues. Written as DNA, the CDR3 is TGCGCCAGCAGCTTGGAGGGACAGGGGTCAGATACGCAGTATTTT. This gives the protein CASSLEGQGSDTQYF.

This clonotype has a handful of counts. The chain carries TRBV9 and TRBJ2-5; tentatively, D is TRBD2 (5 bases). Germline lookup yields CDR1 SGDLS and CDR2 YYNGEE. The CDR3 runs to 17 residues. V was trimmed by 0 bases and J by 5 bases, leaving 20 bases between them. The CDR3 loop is CASSVEGRAGGLETQYF. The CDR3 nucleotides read TGTGCCAGCAGCGTAGAAGGGCGGGCGGGCGGTTTGGAGACCCAGTACTTC.

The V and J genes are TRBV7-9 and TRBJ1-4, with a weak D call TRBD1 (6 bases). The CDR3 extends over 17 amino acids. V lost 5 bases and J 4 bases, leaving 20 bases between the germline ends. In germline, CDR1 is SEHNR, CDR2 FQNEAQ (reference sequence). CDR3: CASSQLRQGPYNEKLFF. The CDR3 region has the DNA TGTGCCAGCAGCCAGCTTCGCCAGGGGCCATATAATGAAAAACTGTTTTTT.

DNA of the CDR3: TGTGCCAGCAGTTACTCGGGACTCCTTAATTCACCCCTCCACTTT. The encoded protein is CASSYSGLLNSPLHF. V gene TRBV28 combines with J gene TRBJ1-6, with D perhaps matching TRBD1 (5 bases). This CDR3 spans 15 amino acids. Trimming removed 4 bases at V and 6 bases at J, with 13 bases between. In germline, CDR1 is MDHEN, CDR2 SYDVKM.

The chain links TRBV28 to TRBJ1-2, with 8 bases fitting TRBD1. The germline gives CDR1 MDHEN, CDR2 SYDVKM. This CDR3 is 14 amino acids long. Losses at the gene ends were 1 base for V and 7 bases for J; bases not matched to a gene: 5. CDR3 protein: CASSLSAGGFGYTF. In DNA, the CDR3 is TGTGCCAGCAGTTTATCGGCAGGGGGCTTTGGCTACACCTTC.

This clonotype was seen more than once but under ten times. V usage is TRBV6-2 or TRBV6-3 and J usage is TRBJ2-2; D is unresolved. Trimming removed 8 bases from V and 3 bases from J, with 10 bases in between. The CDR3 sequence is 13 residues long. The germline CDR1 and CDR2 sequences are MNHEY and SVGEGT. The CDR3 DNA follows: TGTGCCAGCGAACTATTATACACCGGGGAGCTGTTTTTT. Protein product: CASELLYTGELFF.

The chain's CDR3 is CASNRDSTEAFF. DNA of the CDR3: TGTGCCAGCAATCGGGACAGCACTGAAGCTTTCTTT. The V gene is TRBV2, the J gene TRBJ1-1; 7 bases are shared with TRBD1. The CDR3 has 12 residues. Germline V gene lookup returns CDR1 SNHLY and CDR2 FYNNEI. V was clipped by 7 bases and J by 4 bases; unmatched bases: 3.

This chain's CDR3 is CASSTSGGRSLGELFF. The CDR3 DNA reads as TGTGCCAGCTCGACTAGCGGGGGGCGGAGTCTCGGGGAGCTGTTTTTT. This sequence joins TRBV3-1 and TRBJ2-2; TRBD2 aligns across 13 bases. Trimming took 8 bases from V and 7 from J; bases not matched to a gene: 10. The CDR3 contains 16 residues. Germline lookup yields CDR1 LGHDT and CDR2 YNNKEL (reference sequence).

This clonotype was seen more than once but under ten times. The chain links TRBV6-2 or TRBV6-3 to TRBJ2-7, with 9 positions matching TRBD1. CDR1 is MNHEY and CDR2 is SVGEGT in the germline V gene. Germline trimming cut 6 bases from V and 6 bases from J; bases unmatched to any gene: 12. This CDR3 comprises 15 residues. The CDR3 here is CASSPRRDREGEQYV. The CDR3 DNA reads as TGTGCCAGCAGCCCCCGCCGGGACAGGGAGGGCGAGCAGTACGTC.

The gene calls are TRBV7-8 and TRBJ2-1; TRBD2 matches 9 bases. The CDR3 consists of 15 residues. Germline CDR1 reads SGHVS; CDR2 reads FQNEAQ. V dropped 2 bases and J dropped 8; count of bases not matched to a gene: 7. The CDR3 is CASSLRAGGMYEQFF. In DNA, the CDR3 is TGTGCCAGCAGCTTACGAGCGGGGGGAATGTATGAGCAGTTCTTC.

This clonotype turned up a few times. Here the CDR3 reads CASSLTGAPDTQYF. The CDR3 coding sequence is TGTGCCAGCAGTCTGACAGGGGCTCCAGATACGCAGTATTTT. The chain couples TRBV12-3 or TRBV12-4 to TRBJ2-3; 8 bases align to TRBD1. CDR3 size: 14 residues. The V and J ends lost 5 bases and 4 bases, in that order; junction bases with no gene match: 5.

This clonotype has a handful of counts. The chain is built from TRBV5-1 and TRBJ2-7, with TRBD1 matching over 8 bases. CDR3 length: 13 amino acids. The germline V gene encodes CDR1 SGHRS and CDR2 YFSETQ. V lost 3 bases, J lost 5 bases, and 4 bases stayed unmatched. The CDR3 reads CASSSGQENEQYV. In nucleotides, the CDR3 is TGCGCCAGCAGCTCGGGACAGGAGAACGAGCAGTACGTC.

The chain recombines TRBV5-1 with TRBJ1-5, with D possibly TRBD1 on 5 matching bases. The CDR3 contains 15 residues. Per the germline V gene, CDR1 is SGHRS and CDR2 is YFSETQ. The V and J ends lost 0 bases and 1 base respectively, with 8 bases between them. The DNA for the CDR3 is TGCGCCAGCAGCTTGGAGGGGTTAAGCAATCAGCCCCAGCATTTT. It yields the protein CASSLEGLSNQPQHF.

The chain's CDR3 is CATSLQDRAHEQYF. In DNA form, the CDR3 reads TGTGCCACCTCGCTACAGGACAGGGCACACGAGCAGTACTTC. The gene calls are TRBV6-5 and TRBJ2-7; 8 nucleotides line up with TRBD1. This CDR3 has 14 amino acids. Germline values: CDR1 MNHEY, CDR2 SVGAGI. V lost 10 bases and J lost 5; bases outside the gene matches: 13.

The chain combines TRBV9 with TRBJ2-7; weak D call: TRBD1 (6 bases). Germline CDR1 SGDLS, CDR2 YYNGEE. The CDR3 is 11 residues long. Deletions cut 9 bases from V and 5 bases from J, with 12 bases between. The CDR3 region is CAIRTVDEQYV. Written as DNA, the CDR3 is TGTGCCATTCGGACAGTCGACGAGCAGTACGTC.

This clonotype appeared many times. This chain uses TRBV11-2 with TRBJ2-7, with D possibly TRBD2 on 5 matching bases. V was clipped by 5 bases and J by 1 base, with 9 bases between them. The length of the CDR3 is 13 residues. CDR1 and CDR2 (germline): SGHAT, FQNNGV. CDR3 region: CASSPGLSYEQYF. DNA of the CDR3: TGTGCCAGCAGCCCAGGACTGTCCTACGAGCAGTACTTC.

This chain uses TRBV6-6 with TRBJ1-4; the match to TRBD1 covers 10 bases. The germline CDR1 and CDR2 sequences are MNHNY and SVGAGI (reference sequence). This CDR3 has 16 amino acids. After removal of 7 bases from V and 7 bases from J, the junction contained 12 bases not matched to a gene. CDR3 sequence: CASKDRGQWDSEKLFF. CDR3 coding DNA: TGTGCCAGCAAAGACAGGGGGCAATGGGATTCTGAAAAACTGTTTTTT.

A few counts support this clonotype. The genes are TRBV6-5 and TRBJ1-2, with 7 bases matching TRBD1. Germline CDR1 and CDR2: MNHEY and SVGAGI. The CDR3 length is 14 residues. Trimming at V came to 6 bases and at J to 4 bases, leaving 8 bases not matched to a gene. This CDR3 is CASSHRGAGYGYTF. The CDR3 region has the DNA TGTGCCAGCAGCCACAGGGGAGCCGGCTATGGCTACACCTTC.

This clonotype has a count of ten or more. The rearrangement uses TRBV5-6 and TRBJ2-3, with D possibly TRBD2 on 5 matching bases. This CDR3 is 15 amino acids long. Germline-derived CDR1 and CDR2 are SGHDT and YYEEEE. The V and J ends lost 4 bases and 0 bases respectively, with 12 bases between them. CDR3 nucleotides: TGTGCCAGCAGCATCTGGACTTCTAGCACAGATACGCAGTATTTT. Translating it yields CASSIWTSSTDTQYF.

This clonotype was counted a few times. CDR3 coding DNA: TGCAGTGCTAGAGTCGGACGGAACAATCAGCCCCAGCATTTT. It codes for CSARVGRNNQPQHF. The J gene is TRBJ1-5, the V gene TRBV20-1; D remains ambiguous. The V end was cut by 1 base, the J end by 3 bases, with 10 bases between. The CDR3 runs 14 residues. Looked up from germline, CDR1 is DFQATT and CDR2 is SNEGSKA (reference sequence).

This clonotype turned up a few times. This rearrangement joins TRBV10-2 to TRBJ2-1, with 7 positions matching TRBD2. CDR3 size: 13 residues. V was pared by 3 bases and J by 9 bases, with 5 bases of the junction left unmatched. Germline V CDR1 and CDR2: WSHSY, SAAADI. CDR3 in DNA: TGCGCCAGCAGTGATTGGGGGGGGGGTGAGCAGTTCTTC. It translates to CASSDWGGGEQFF.

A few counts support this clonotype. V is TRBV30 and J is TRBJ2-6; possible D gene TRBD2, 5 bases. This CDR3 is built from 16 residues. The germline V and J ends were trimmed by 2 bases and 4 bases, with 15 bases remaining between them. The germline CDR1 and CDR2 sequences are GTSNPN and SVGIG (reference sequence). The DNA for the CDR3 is TGTGCCTGGAGTCCGGGCGCGGGCCTGGGGGCCAACGTCCTGACTTTC. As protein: CAWSPGAGLGANVLTF.

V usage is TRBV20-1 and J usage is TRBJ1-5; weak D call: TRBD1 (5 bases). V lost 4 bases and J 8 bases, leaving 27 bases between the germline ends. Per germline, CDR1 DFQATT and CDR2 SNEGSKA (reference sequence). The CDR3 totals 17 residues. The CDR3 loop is CSAILPLGIKGREPQHF. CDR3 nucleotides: TGCAGTGCTATCCTTCCTCTGGGGATTAAGGGCAGGGAGCCCCAGCATTTT.

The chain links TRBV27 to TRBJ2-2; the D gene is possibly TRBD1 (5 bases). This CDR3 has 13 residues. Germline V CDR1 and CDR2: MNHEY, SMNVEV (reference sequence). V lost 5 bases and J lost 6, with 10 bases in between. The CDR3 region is CASSPAGPGELFF. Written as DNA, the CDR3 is TGTGCCAGCAGTCCCGCAGGGCCCGGGGAGCTGTTTTTT.

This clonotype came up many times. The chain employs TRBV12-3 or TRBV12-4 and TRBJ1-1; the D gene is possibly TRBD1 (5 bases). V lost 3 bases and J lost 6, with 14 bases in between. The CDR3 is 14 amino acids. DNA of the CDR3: TGTGCCAGCAGTTTCGGGGGGAAGCTCGCTGAAGCTTTCTTT. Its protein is CASSFGGKLAEAFF.

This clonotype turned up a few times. CDR3 nucleotide sequence: TGTGCCAGCAGCTTTAGTAGGGGTTTCTATAATTCACCCCTCCACTTT. Encoded protein: CASSFSRGFYNSPLHF. The chain employs TRBV7-2 and TRBJ1-6, with D perhaps TRBD1 (5 bases). The ends were cut back, 3 bases at V and 3 bases at J, with 12 bases in the middle. Per the germline V gene, CDR1 is SGHTA and CDR2 is FQGNSA. The CDR3 has 16 amino acids.

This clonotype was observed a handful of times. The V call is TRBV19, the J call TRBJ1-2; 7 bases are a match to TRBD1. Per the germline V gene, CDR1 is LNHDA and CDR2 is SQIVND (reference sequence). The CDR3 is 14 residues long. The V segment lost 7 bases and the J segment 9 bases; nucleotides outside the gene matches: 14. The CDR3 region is CASTPQGTSFSYTF. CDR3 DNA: TGTGCCAGTACCCCACAGGGGACCTCTTTCAGCTACACCTTC.

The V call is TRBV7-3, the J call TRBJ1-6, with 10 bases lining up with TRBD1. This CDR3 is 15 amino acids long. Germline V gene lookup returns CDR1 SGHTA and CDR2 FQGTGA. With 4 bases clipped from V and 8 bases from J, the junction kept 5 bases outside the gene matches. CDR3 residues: CASSSSGQGHSPLHF. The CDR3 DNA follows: TGTGCCAGCAGCTCTTCGGGACAGGGGCATTCACCCCTCCACTTT.